The entry that follows covers one T cell receptor (beta chain) sequence. Its specificity is not known. Some clones are missing from TCRdb's copy, which holds only in-frame ones; the method was immunoSEQ multiplex PCR. The sample gives roughly 56,000 clones, roughly 94% of which show up once; over 2% is in the top ten. V was cut by 5 bases and J by 8 bases, with 18 bases left in between. The CDR3 totals 15 residues. Germline lookup yields CDR1 SEHNR and CDR2 FQNEAQ (reference sequence). The data belong to a study of cytomegalovirus exposure and HLA in healthy donors. Findings and limits, study-wide: Reported performance of the classifier showed diagnosis of cytomegalovirus status with high specificity and sensitivity. TCR beta chains numbering more than 150 were designated cytomegalovirus-associated. Testing in vitro showed a few CMV-associated chains specific for CMV antigens.

The sequencing input was PBMCs. This sequence joins TRBV7-9 and TRBJ1-4, with D maybe TRBD1 (6 bases). The sequence came from a man younger than 30 in good health and CMV-seronegative. The DNA of the CDR3 is TGTGCCAGCAGCCCGAAGGGGGGGCTTGGGGAAAAACTGTTTTTT. This codes for CASSPKGGLGEKLFF.